The 10 T cell receptor beta chains presented below share a single source sample, sequenced in a study of T-cell memory formation after mild COVID-19. TCRdb itself ran the 5' RACE reads through MiXCR, one entry per CDR3 protein. This repertoire shows hundreds of thousands of distinct CDR3 sequences, under 30% found once; its top ten account for about 13%. The material sequenced was PBMCs or a T cell subset sorted from them (not recorded which). The receptors originated from an adult woman who had mild COVID-19 (a few samples of this study predate the infection). Cell type and time point are not known.

This clonotype was found a few times. The V gene is TRBV20-1, the J gene TRBJ2-7; 11 bases match TRBD2. Germline lookup yields CDR1 DFQATT and CDR2 SNEGSKA (reference sequence). V shed 0 bases, J shed 3 bases, and the junction held 4 bases outside the gene matches. The CDR3 loop spans 15 amino acids. CDR3 in DNA: TGCAGTGCTAGAGATCTACTAGCGGGAGTCTACGAGCAGTACTTC. Protein product: CSARDLLAGVYEQYF.

Only a few counts were recorded for this clonotype. This chain links TRBV12-3 or TRBV12-4 with TRBJ1-6; D gene unclear. The length of the CDR3 is 13 residues. The ends were cut back, 6 bases at V and 10 bases at J, with 13 bases in the middle. The CDR3 here is CASSLEILSPLHF. The CDR3, as DNA: TGTGCCAGCAGCCTGGAGATACTCTCACCCCTCCACTTT.

The rearrangement links TRBV6-2 or TRBV6-3 to TRBJ2-5; TRBD2 matches 9 bases. Per the germline V gene, CDR1 is MNHEY and CDR2 is SVGEGT. V lost 10 bases, J lost 0 bases, and 6 bases stayed unmatched. This CDR3 spans 14 amino acids. CDR3: CAIGLAPYQETQYF. The CDR3 nucleotides read TGTGCCATCGGACTAGCGCCCTACCAAGAGACCCAGTACTTC.

This clonotype was observed a handful of times. As DNA, the CDR3 is TGTGCCACCAGTGATCACGTTAAAGCGGGACCCATTTACAATGAGCAGTTCTTC. It is translated as CATSDHVKAGPIYNEQFF. The V and J genes are TRBV24-1 and TRBJ2-1, with 7 positions matching TRBD2. V shed 3 bases, J shed 4 bases, and the junction held 14 bases outside the gene matches. The CDR3 consists of 18 residues. Looked up from germline, CDR1 is KGHDR and CDR2 is SFDVKD.

The table lists this clonotype with a few counts. The chain uses TRBV24-1 and TRBJ2-1; D not resolved. Trimming pared 4 bases from V and 4 bases from J, leaving 4 bases between. This CDR3 region has 12 residues. Germline CDR1 is KGHDR and CDR2 is SFDVKD. CDR3 amino acids: CATSEGYNEQFF. Here the CDR3 DNA reads TGTGCCACCAGTGAGGGATACAATGAGCAGTTCTTC.

This rearrangement joins TRBV5-1 to TRBJ2-3, with D perhaps given as TRBD1 or TRBD2 (5 bases each). V was clipped by 0 bases and J by 6 bases, with 8 bases between them. This CDR3 is built from 13 residues. Germline V gives CDR1 SGHRS, CDR2 YFSETQ. Written as DNA, the CDR3 is TGCGCCAGCAGCTTGGGGGGACGGGATACGCAGTATTTT. This translates into CASSLGGRDTQYF. The variable domain in full, completed from reference TRBV5-1 and TRBJ2-3, reads KAGVTQTPRYLIKTRGQQVTLSCSPISGHRSVSWYQQTPGQGLQFLFEYFSETQRNKGNFPGRFSGRQFSNSRSEMNVSTLELGDSALYLCASSLGGRDTQYFGPGTRLTVL.

This clonotype was found a few times. The chain recombines TRBV5-6 with TRBJ2-1; weak D call: TRBD2 (6 bases). Germline CDR1 is SGHDT and CDR2 is YYEEEE. The V gene lost 0 bases and the J gene lost 8 bases, with 12 bases spanning the gap. The CDR3 contains 14 residues. CDR3 sequence: CASSLAGDVYEQFF. The CDR3 DNA reads TGTGCCAGCAGCTTGGCGGGAGATGTGTATGAGCAGTTCTTC.

In DNA form, the CDR3 reads TGTGCCAGCAGTTTGAATGGGGGAAGCTCCTACAATGAGCAGTTCTTC. It yields the protein CASSLNGGSSYNEQFF. The chain recombines TRBV12-3 or TRBV12-4 with TRBJ2-1; D tentatively reads TRBD1 or TRBD2 (5 bases each). The length of the CDR3 is 16 residues. Trimming cost V 3 bases and J 0 bases, with 12 bases left between them.

This clonotype was found many times. The chain uses TRBV10-3 and TRBJ2-5; the D call may be TRBD1 or TRBD2 (6 bases each). Trimming cost V 2 bases and J 13 bases, with 20 bases left between them. From germline, CDR1 is ENHRY and CDR2 SYGVKD. The CDR3 spans 14 residues. In DNA, the CDR3 is TGTGCCATCAGTGAGGATTCTAGAGGGGGGCCCTTGTACTTC. Protein product: CAISEDSRGGPLYF.

The DNA for the CDR3 is TGCGCCAGCAGCTTCGGACTAGCCCTATATAATGAGCAGTTCTTC. It codes for CASSFGLALYNEQFF. V gene TRBV4-1 combines with J gene TRBJ2-1, with TRBD2 matching over 8 bases. Germline V gene lookup returns CDR1 MGHRA and CDR2 YSYEKL. This CDR3 contains 15 residues. The V and J ends lost 5 bases and 7 bases, in that order; junction bases with no gene match: 10.